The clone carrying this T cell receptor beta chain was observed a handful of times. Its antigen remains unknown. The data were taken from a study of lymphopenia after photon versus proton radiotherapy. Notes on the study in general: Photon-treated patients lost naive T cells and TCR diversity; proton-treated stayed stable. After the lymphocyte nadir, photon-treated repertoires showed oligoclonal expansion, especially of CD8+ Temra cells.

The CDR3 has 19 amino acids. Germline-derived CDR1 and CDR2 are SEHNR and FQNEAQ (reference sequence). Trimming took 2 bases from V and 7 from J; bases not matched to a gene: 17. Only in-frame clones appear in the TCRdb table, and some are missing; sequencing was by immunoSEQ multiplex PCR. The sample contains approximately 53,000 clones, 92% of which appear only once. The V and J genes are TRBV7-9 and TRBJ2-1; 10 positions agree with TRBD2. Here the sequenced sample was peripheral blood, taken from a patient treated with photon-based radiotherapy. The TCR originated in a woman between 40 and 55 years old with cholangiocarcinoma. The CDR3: CASSLRESGASGSRNEQFF. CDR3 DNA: TGTGCCAGCAGCTTAAGGGAGAGCGGAGCTAGCGGGAGTCGAAATGAGCAGTTCTTC.